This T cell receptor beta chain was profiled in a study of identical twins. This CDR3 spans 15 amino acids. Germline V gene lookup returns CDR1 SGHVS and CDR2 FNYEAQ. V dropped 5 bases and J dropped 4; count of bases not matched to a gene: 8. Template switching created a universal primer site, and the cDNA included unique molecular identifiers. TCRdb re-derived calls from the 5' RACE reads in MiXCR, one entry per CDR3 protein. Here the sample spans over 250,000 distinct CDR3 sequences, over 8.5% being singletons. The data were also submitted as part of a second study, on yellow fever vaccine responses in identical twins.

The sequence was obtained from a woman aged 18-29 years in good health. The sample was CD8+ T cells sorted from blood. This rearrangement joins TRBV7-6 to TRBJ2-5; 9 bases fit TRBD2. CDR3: CASSPIRTSAETQYF. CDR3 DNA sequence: TGTGCCAGCAGCCCTATAAGGACTAGCGCAGAGACCCAGTACTTC. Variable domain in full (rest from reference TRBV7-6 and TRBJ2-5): GAGVSQSPRYKVTKRGQDVALRCDPISGHVSLYWYRQALGQGPEFLTYFNYEAQQDKSGLPNDRFSAERPEGSISTLTIQRTEQRDSAMYRCASSPIRTSAETQYFGPGTRLLVL.